Following are 17 T cell receptor beta chains from one sample sequenced in a study of human T cells and chemical hapten exposure. TCRdb independently ran MiXCR on the RACE reads; one entry per CDR3 protein. The sample shows 100,000 or so distinct CDR3 sequences, more than 9.5% of them seen only once. Noted time point: patch test 1, 2 weeks after DPC sensitization. Treatment here: therapeutic diphenylcyclopropenone sensitization with weekly scalp DPC. The specimen was whole blood, collected in connection with sensitization to the hapten diphenylcyclopropenone (DPC). The receptors were gathered from a woman in her forties with alopecia areata. Some clones in this sample may be carry-over from other donors' samples.

The chain is built from TRBV29-1 and TRBJ1-2, with unresolved D. Deletions cut 7 bases from V and 2 bases from J, with 17 bases between. The CDR3 sequence is 14 residues long. CDR1 SQVTM and CDR2 ANQGSEA come from the germline V gene. The DNA for the CDR3 is TGCAGCGCCCCCCAAAACGTGGGGAACTATGGCTACACCTTC. Amino acids: CSAPQNVGNYGYTF.

This clonotype has ten or more counts. The chain uses TRBV7-9 and TRBJ1-2; D ambiguous. Germline V CDR1 and CDR2: SEHNR, FQNEAQ (reference sequence). This CDR3 has 13 residues. Trimming took 3 bases from V and 6 from J, leaving 11 bases between them. The CDR3 DNA is TGTGCCAGCAGCTTTGACGTTGGGGATGGCTACACCTTC. It translates to CASSFDVGDGYTF. The variable domain in full, with the rest retrieved from reference TRBV7-9 and TRBJ1-2, is DTGVSQNPRHKITKRGQNVTFRCDPISEHNRLYWYRQTLGQGPEFLTYFQNEAQLEKSRLLSDRFSAERPKGSFSTLEIQRTEQGDSAMYLCASSFDVGDGYTFGSGTRLTVV.

This clonotype appeared many times. The rearrangement links TRBV5-1 to TRBJ2-3; D is undetermined. Trimming removed 2 bases from V and 4 bases from J, with 11 bases in between. The V gene's germline CDR1 is SGHRS and CDR2 YFSETQ. The CDR3 runs to 14 residues. The CDR3 is CASSFPRPSDTQYF. The CDR3 DNA sequence: TGCGCCAGCAGCTTCCCCCGGCCGTCAGATACGCAGTATTTT.

The CDR3 region is CASSPRPKVAKNIQYF. The CDR3 nucleotides are TGTGCCAGTAGCCCCCGGCCCAAGGTGGCCAAAAACATTCAGTACTTC. V is TRBV19 and J is TRBJ2-4; D not resolved. CDR1 LNHDA and CDR2 SQIVND come from the germline V gene (reference sequence). The CDR3 covers 16 residues. Deletions cut 6 bases from V and 1 base from J, with 16 bases between.

The V and J genes are TRBV25-1 and TRBJ2-6; 8 bases are a match to TRBD1. The CDR3 is made up of 21 amino acids. The junction had 15 bases not matched to a gene; V was cut back by 0 bases and J by 2 bases. Germline lookup yields CDR1 MGHDK and CDR2 SYGVNS. The CDR3 loop is CASSEYIHRGRGHPGANVLTF. The CDR3 DNA reads TGTGCCAGCAGTGAATATATACACCGCGGCAGGGGGCACCCTGGGGCCAACGTCCTGACTTTC.

This clonotype was counted a few times. The chain carries TRBV15 and TRBJ2-1; perhaps D is TRBD1 or TRBD2 (5 bases each). The CDR3 loop spans 17 amino acids. CDR1 is LNHNV, CDR2 YYDKDF, per germline (reference sequence). The ends were cut back, 3 bases at V and 2 bases at J, with 17 bases in the middle. CDR3 residues: CATSRGSSGPAYNEQFF. The CDR3 nucleotides are TGTGCCACCAGCAGGGGTTCCTCGGGACCCGCCTACAATGAGCAGTTCTTC. Looking up the rest from reference TRBV15 and TRBJ2-1 gives the full variable domain: DAMVIQNPRYQVTQFGKPVTLSCSQTLNHNVMYWYQQKSSQAPKLLFHYYDKDFNNEADTPDNFQSRRPNTSFCFLDIRSPGLGDTAMYLCATSRGSSGPAYNEQFFGPGTRLTVL.

This sequence joins TRBV9 and TRBJ2-3, with 10 bases matching TRBD2. This CDR3 has 17 residues. Trimming removed 0 bases from V and 5 bases from J; junction bases left unmatched: 9. Germline lookup yields CDR1 SGDLS and CDR2 YYNGEE. The CDR3: CASSVDQAGGPVDTQYF. CDR3 DNA: TGTGCCAGCAGCGTAGACCAAGCGGGGGGGCCGGTAGATACGCAGTATTTT. Full variable domain (missing parts from reference TRBV9 and TRBJ2-3): DSGVTQTPKHLITATGQRVTLRCSPRSGDLSVYWYQQSLDQGLQFLIQYYNGEERAKGNILERFSAQQFPDLHSELNLSSLELGDSALYFCASSVDQAGGPVDTQYFGPGTRLTVL.

The rearrangement links TRBV11-2 to TRBJ1-4; the D gene is possibly TRBD1 (5 bases). Germline values: CDR1 SGHAT, CDR2 FQNNGV. The CDR3 is made up of 14 amino acids. V lost 3 bases and J lost 8, with 13 bases in between. CDR3 amino acids: CASSFAVEGEKLFF. In DNA, the CDR3 is TGTGCCAGCAGCTTCGCCGTGGAGGGGGAAAAACTGTTTTTT.

This clonotype has a count of ten or more. The chain uses TRBV3-1 and TRBJ2-6; TRBD1 or TRBD2 may be the D gene (5 bases each). Germline V lookup: CDR1 LGHDT, CDR2 YNNKEL (reference sequence). With 4 bases removed from V and 0 bases from J, the gap between germline ends came to 13 bases. The CDR3 has 17 residues. For the CDR3, the DNA is TGTGCCAGCAGCCGGGGACCGCTCAACTCTGGGGCCAACGTCCTGACTTTC. Encoded protein: CASSRGPLNSGANVLTF.

This clonotype was counted many times. This chain uses TRBV6-5 with TRBJ1-6; 8 bases fit TRBD1. V was clipped by 4 bases and J by 9 bases; unmatched bases: 5. This CDR3 spans 14 amino acids. Germline values: CDR1 MNHEY, CDR2 SVGAGI. For the CDR3, the DNA is TGTGCCAGCAGTTTAGGACAGGGCGGTTCACCCCTCCACTTT. Translated, it gives CASSLGQGGSPLHF.

The rearrangement uses TRBV5-4 and TRBJ2-7; TRBD1 matches 8 bases. The CDR3 is 14 amino acids. The J segment lost 4 bases and the V segment lost 3 bases, leaving 6 bases of the junction unmatched. Germline V CDR1 and CDR2: SGHNT, YYREEE (reference sequence). The CDR3 spells CASSYGQGRYEQYF. CDR3 sequence (DNA): TGTGCCAGCAGCTACGGACAGGGTCGATACGAGCAGTACTTC. The full variable domain, completed using reference TRBV5-4 and TRBJ2-7, is ETGVTQSPTHLIKTRGQQVTLRCSSQSGHNTVSWYQQALGQGPQFIFQYYREEENGRGNFPPRFSGLQFPNYSSELNVNALELDDSALYLCASSYGQGRYEQYFGPGTRLTVT.

This clonotype showed up many times. This CDR3 reads CASSRHEARDQETQYF. DNA of the CDR3: TGTGCCAGCAGCCGCCATGAAGCCCGGGACCAAGAGACCCAGTACTTC. The chain joins TRBV3-1 to TRBJ2-5; D gene unclear. CDR1 and CDR2 from the germline V gene are LGHDT and YNNKEL (reference sequence). This CDR3 contains 16 residues. V shed 4 bases and J shed 0 bases, with 15 bases lying between them.

This clonotype was found many times. This chain links TRBV7-9 with TRBJ1-1, with no clear D. V was cut by 7 bases and J by 1 base, with 13 bases left in between. CDR3 length: 14 amino acids. Germline-derived CDR1 and CDR2 are SEHNR and FQNEAQ (reference sequence). The chain's CDR3 is CASTPGKPNTEAFF. For the CDR3, the DNA is TGTGCCAGCACCCCTGGTAAGCCGAACACTGAAGCTTTCTTT. Together with reference TRBV7-9 and TRBJ1-1, the CDR3 gives the full variable domain: DTGVSQNPRHKITKRGQNVTFRCDPISEHNRLYWYRQTLGQGPEFLTYFQNEAQLEKSRLLSDRFSAERPKGSFSTLEIQRTEQGDSAMYLCASTPGKPNTEAFFGQGTRLTVV.

This clonotype showed up just a few times. The chain is built from TRBV6-5 and TRBJ1-1, with D maybe TRBD1 (5 bases). The germline V gene has CDR1 MNHEY and CDR2 SVGAGI. This CDR3 has 13 amino acids. Between the trimmed V and J ends, which lost 8 bases and 5 bases, there was a span of 15 bases. As DNA, the CDR3 is TGTGCCAGCCTCCGGGGGGGAGGAACTGAAGCTTTCTTT. Amino acids: CASLRGGGTEAFF.

This clonotype came up many times. The V call is TRBV6-5, the J call TRBJ1-2; 8 bases fit TRBD1. Germline trimming cut 1 base from V and 8 bases from J; bases unmatched to any gene: 6. Germline values: CDR1 MNHEY, CDR2 SVGAGI. This CDR3 region has 14 residues. The CDR3 loop is CASSYLTGTGGYTF. As DNA, the CDR3 is TGTGCCAGCAGTTACTTAACCGGGACAGGAGGCTACACCTTC.

The table lists this clonotype with a few counts. The rearrangement joins TRBV6-2 or TRBV6-3 to TRBJ2-7; D is possibly TRBD2 (5 bases). Germline-derived CDR1 and CDR2 are MNHEY and SVGEGT. This CDR3 is built from 15 residues. Trimming took 5 bases from V and 3 from J, leaving 17 bases between them. The CDR3 here is CASSPARGINYEQYF. The CDR3 nucleotides read TGTGCCAGCAGTCCGGCGAGAGGGATCAACTACGAGCAGTACTTC.

As to this clonotype: Mismatch with germline at one junction end may stem from a read error. The V call is TRBV28, the J call TRBJ1-4, with 10 bases that match TRBD1. The CDR3 is made up of 17 amino acids. The germline CDR1 and CDR2 sequences are MDHEN and SYDVKM. DNA for the CDR3: TGTGCCAGCAGAGGGACAGGGGCCCAGGGGACTAATAAAAAACTGTTTTTT. It encodes CASRGTGAQGTNKKLFF.